A selection of T cell receptor beta chains follows, all from one sample in a study of T cell responses to AZD1222 COVID-19 vaccine. Method: immunoSEQ multiplex PCR; TCRdb's copy keeps in-frame clones and lacks some. The sample lists about 77,000 clones, roughly 90% occurring once. The sample consisted of peripheral blood, taken 28 days after the second AZD1222 dose. These TCRs come from an adult who received the AZD1222 COVID-19 vaccine. Each CDR3 is given with its conserved first and last residue. The D gene is left open where the match is weak. Clone size is shown for a subset of rows, as once, few, many or a class of expanded clone.

J gene | clone size | D gene | V gene | CDR3 protein | CDR3 DNA
TRBJ1-5 | NA | NA | TRBV6-5 | CASSKHNSNQPQHF | TGTGCCAGCTCTAAGCACAATAGCAATCAGCCCCAGCATTTT
TRBJ1-4 | NA | TRBD1 | TRBV5-1 | CASSDGTGNFAQEKLFF | TGCGCCAGCAGCGACGGGACAGGGAATTTCGCGCAAGAAAAACTGTTTTTT
TRBJ2-7 | NA | NA | TRBV18 | CASSPKLGQTYEQYF | TGTGCCAGCTCACCAAAACTAGGGCAAACCTACGAGCAGTACTTC
TRBJ1-2 | NA | NA | TRBV7-2 | CASSLGGNYGYTF | TGTGCCAGCAGCTTAGGCGGAAACTATGGCTACACCTTC
TRBJ2-7 | NA | NA | TRBV7-9 | CASSPPATSSPPEQYF | TGTGCCAGCAGCCCGCCGGCGACTAGTTCTCCTCCCGAGCAGTACTTC
TRBJ2-7 | NA | TRBD2 | TRBV9 | CASSDSLADYEQYF | TGTGCCAGCAGCGACTCACTAGCGGACTACGAGCAGTACTTC
TRBJ1-2 | NA | NA | TRBV28 | CASDTADGNYGYTF | TGTGCCAGCGATACCGCGGACGGGAACTATGGCTACACCTTC
TRBJ1-1 | NA | TRBD1 | TRBV7-2 | CASSLTGREAFF | TGTGCCAGCAGCTTGACAGGGCGTGAAGCTTTCTTT
TRBJ2-2 | NA | NA | TRBV27 | CASSSPFGGDSIGELFF | TGTGCCAGCAGTTCCCCCTTTGGGGGAGATAGCATCGGGGAGCTGTTTTTT
TRBJ2-1 | few | NA | TRBV5-6 | CASSNGDYNEQFF | TGTGCCAGCAGCAACGGAGACTACAATGAGCAGTTCTTC
TRBJ2-5 | once | NA | TRBV5-1 | CASSLTGRKETQYF | TGCGCCAGCAGCTTGACTGGCAGAAAAGAGACCCAGTACTTC